Below, 2 T cell receptor beta chains from the same sample are listed, as sequenced in a study of blood T cell repertoires in COVID-19. Libraries were prepared by immunoSEQ multiplex PCR; TCRdb keeps only in-frame clonotypes and omits some of them. Seen here are 45,000 to 55,000 clones, about 83% observed once, and the top ten hold around 5.3%. Input material: peripheral blood. These receptors originate from a human donor in a cohort sampled during active COVID-19.

The chain joins TRBV27 to TRBJ1-1; 7 positions agree with TRBD1. The V and J ends lost 6 bases and 1 base, in that order; junction bases with no gene match: 5. Germline V gene data show CDR1 as MNHEY and CDR2 as SMNVEV (reference sequence). There are 14 residues in the CDR3. The CDR3 loop is CASRRQGTNTEAFF. In DNA form, the CDR3 reads TGTGCCAGCAGACGACAGGGTACGAACACTGAAGCTTTCTTT.

This clone came up once. The genes are TRBV3-1 (or the pseudogene TRBV3-2) and TRBJ2-7; tentatively, D is TRBD1 (5 bases). Germline loops: CDR1 LGHDT, CDR2 YNNKEL (reference sequence). Trimming took off 4 bases at V and 3 bases at J, with 7 bases between the two ends. The CDR3 is 12 residues long. The chain's CDR3 is CASSPDSYEQYF. For the CDR3, the DNA is TGTGCCAGCAGCCCCGACAGCTACGAGCAGTACTTC.